These 8 T cell receptor beta chains were sequenced from one sample in a study of shared clonotypes between healthy human individuals. Here immunoSEQ multiplex PCR was the method, and the copy in TCRdb shows in-frame clones only, minus some. The sample has about 120,000 clones, 65% to 75% seen once; the top ten hold roughly 25%. Sequencing was performed on memory CD8+ T cells sorted from blood. Subset reported: CD45RO+ cells pooled with CCR7-negative TemRA cells. The receptor source for this set is a woman in her thirties in good health.

This clone was seen more than once but under ten times. The rearrangement joins TRBV28 to TRBJ2-1; 7 bases map to TRBD2. The CDR3 is 15 residues long. After removal of 5 bases from V and 1 base from J, the junction contained 5 bases not matched to a gene. Germline values: CDR1 MDHEN, CDR2 SYDVKM. The CDR3 region is CASSPSGISYNEQFF. CDR3 nucleotides: TGTGCCAGCAGTCCAAGCGGGATATCCTACAATGAGCAGTTCTTC.

The chain couples TRBV10-3 to TRBJ2-1; D is possibly TRBD2 (6 bases). CDR3 length equals 14 residues. The ends were cut back, 0 bases at V and 5 bases at J, with 8 bases in the middle. Germline loops: CDR1 ENHRY, CDR2 SYGVKD. CDR3 in DNA: TGTGCCATCAGTGAGTCGCGGGACCACAATGAGCAGTTCTTC. This codes for CAISESRDHNEQFF.

This chain joins TRBV12-5 and TRBJ1-1; maybe TRBD1 (6 bases). Trimming cost V 4 bases and J 7 bases, with 10 bases left between them. The CDR3 is 12 amino acids. In germline, CDR1 is LGHNT, CDR2 FRNRAP. Written as DNA, the CDR3 is TGTGCTAGTGGTTGGGAGGGGGGTGAAGCTTTCTTT. Translating gives CASGWEGGEAFF.

This clone has just a few counts. This chain links TRBV5-1 with TRBJ2-7; 8 positions agree with TRBD1. CDR1 is SGHRS, CDR2 YFSETQ, per germline. The CDR3 consists of 15 residues. After removal of 1 base from V and 6 bases from J, the junction contained 9 bases not matched to a gene. The CDR3 sequence is CASSLSQGALGEQYF. The DNA of the CDR3 is TGCGCCAGCAGCTTGAGCCAGGGGGCCCTCGGCGAGCAGTACTTC.

The chain couples TRBV9 to TRBJ2-7; D unclear. The V gene's germline CDR1 is SGDLS and CDR2 YYNGEE. The length of the CDR3 is 13 residues. Deletions cut 0 bases from V and 5 bases from J, with 9 bases between. The CDR3 protein is CASSVAGSHEQYF. Here the CDR3 DNA reads TGTGCCAGCAGCGTAGCCGGGTCCCACGAGCAGTACTTC. The complete variable domain, with remaining parts taken from reference TRBV9 and TRBJ2-7, reads DSGVTQTPKHLITATGQRVTLRCSPRSGDLSVYWYQQSLDQGLQFLIQYYNGEERAKGNILERFSAQQFPDLHSELNLSSLELGDSALYFCASSVAGSHEQYFGPGTRLTVT.

The chain joins TRBV29-1 to TRBJ1-4; the D is unclear. Germline CDR1 is SQVTM and CDR2 is ANQGSEA. V was pared by 4 bases and J by 0 bases, with 12 bases between. The CDR3 has 15 amino acids. The CDR3 region is CSVAAMDPTNEKLFF. The CDR3 bases are TGCAGCGTTGCTGCTATGGACCCAACTAATGAAAAACTGTTTTTT. The whole variable domain, remainder taken from reference TRBV29-1 and TRBJ1-4, is SAVISQKPSRDICQRGTSLTIQCQVDSQVTMMFWYRQQPGQSLTLIATANQGSEATYESGFVIDKFPISRPNLTFSTLTVSNMSPEDSSIYLCSVAAMDPTNEKLFFGSGTQLSVL.

The J gene is TRBJ2-2, the V gene TRBV13, with 9 bases lining up with TRBD1. The CDR3 spans 19 residues. The ends lost 5 bases at V and 6 bases at J; junction bases unmatched: 19. Germline assignment: CDR1 PRHDT and CDR2 FYEKMQ (reference sequence). CDR3 nucleotides: TGTGCCAGCAGCCCACAAGCGAGAAGGGACAGGGTGTGGGCCGGGGAGCTGTTTTTT. Amino acid sequence: CASSPQARRDRVWAGELFF.

As concerns this clone: A much larger clone sits a single nucleotide away, making a read error possible. This rearrangement joins TRBV13 to TRBJ1-5; tentative D call: TRBD1 (6 bases). The CDR3 is 14 residues long. Germline V lookup: CDR1 PRHDT, CDR2 FYEKMQ (reference sequence). CDR3 sequence: CASSQVADRQPQHF. The CDR3 DNA is TGCGCCAGCAGCCAAGTAGCGGACAGACAGCCCCAGCATTTT.